The clone carrying this T cell receptor beta chain was seen ten or more times. Its specificity is unknown. The authors built TCR beta libraries using iRepertoire HTBI primers and Arm-PCR of CDR3 regions. TCRdb reprocessed the multiplex PCR reads via MiXCR and lists one record per CDR3 protein. The table records 400,000 to 500,000 distinct CDR3 sequences, 20% to 25% of them present only once. Germline loops: CDR1 SNHLY, CDR2 FYNNEI. The ends were cut back, 0 bases at V and 4 bases at J, with 13 bases in the middle. CDR3 length: 15 residues. The data stem from a study of regulatory T cells in long-lasting Graves disease. Noted time point: persistent/refractory GD, antithyroid drugs over 5 years with positive TRAb. Construction of the TCR library relied on RNA isolated from PBMCs. Study conclusions and caveats: Results may be inaccurate due to the small sample size.

The rearrangement links TRBV2 to TRBJ2-7; D ambiguous. The specimen was peripheral blood mononuclear cells (PBMCs), collected when the disease was refractory, from a patient treated with antithyroid drugs. The receptor's source is a female donor with Graves disease. The CDR3 DNA reads as TGTGCCAGCAGTGAAGCTGGGCAGTTAGCATACGAGCAGTACTTC. Translated: CASSEAGQLAYEQYF.